This TCR beta chain was recovered during a study of response to subunit inactivated influenza vaccine. V was trimmed by 4 bases and J by 0 bases, leaving 7 bases between them. Germline V gene data show CDR1 as SQVTM and CDR2 as ANQGSEA. The CDR3 is 13 amino acids. TCRdb re-called the RT-PCR reads through MiXCR, storing one row per CDR3 protein. Here the sample spans some 500,000 distinct CDR3 sequences, over 25% being singletons. V is TRBV29-1 and J is TRBJ1-5; perhaps TRBD1 as D (6 bases). Sequenced material: CD4+ T cells sorted from PBMCs, taken about 5 days after vaccination. The sequence was obtained from a man aged 45-65 years who received an inactivated influenza vaccine. As DNA, the CDR3 is TGCAGCGTTGCAGGGGATAGCAATCAGCCCCAGCATTTT. It specifies CSVAGDSNQPQHF. Using reference TRBV29-1 and TRBJ1-5 for the parts outside the CDR3, the full variable domain is SAVISQKPSRDICQRGTSLTIQCQVDSQVTMMFWYRQQPGQSLTLIATANQGSEATYESGFVIDKFPISRPNLTFSTLTVSNMSPEDSSIYLCSVAGDSNQPQHFGDGTRLSIL.